A selection of T cell receptor beta chains follows, all from one sample in a study of regulatory T cells in long-lasting Graves disease. TCRdb passed the multiplex PCR reads through MiXCR, listing each CDR3 protein once. In the table there are 400,000 to 500,000 distinct CDR3 sequences, 15% of which are singletons. This sample also belongs to another study, concerning T cells in Graves' hyperthyroidism and ophthalmopathy.

Sequenced material: peripheral blood mononuclear cells (PBMCs), taken at new diagnosis, from a patient treated with antithyroid drugs. Receptors were obtained from a woman aged 35 to 49 with Graves disease. CDR3s include the opening cysteine and the closing phenylalanine or tryptophan. The D gene is left open where the match is weak. Rows may omit the clone size; those that give it use once, few, many or a size class.

cdr3_aa: CSARGPGTGGNTIYF
cdr3_nt: TGCAGTGCTAGAGGTCCCGGGACAGGCGGAAACACCATATATTTT
clone_size: many
j_call: TRBJ1-3
d_call: TRBD1
v_call: TRBV20-1

cdr3_aa: CASGLDLGTPKNIQYF
cdr3_nt: TGTGCTAGTGGTTTAGACCTCGGGACTCCCAAAAACATTCAGTACTTC
clone_size: many
j_call: TRBJ2-4
d_call: -
v_call: TRBV12-5

cdr3_aa: CASSLLAESTGELFF
cdr3_nt: TGTGCCAGCAGTTTACTAGCGGAAAGCACCGGGGAGCTGTTTTTT
clone_size: -
j_call: TRBJ2-2
d_call: TRBD2
v_call: TRBV28

cdr3_aa: CAWSLSGPHTLAKNIQYF
cdr3_nt: TGTGCCTGGAGTCTCTCCGGGCCCCACACCCTGGCCAAAAACATTCAGTACTTC
clone_size: many
j_call: TRBJ2-4
d_call: -
v_call: TRBV30

cdr3_aa: CASSSPDPLREGQKEGEQFF
cdr3_nt: TGTGCCAGCAGCTCGCCGGATCCTTTGCGGGAGGGCCAGAAGGAGGGTGAGCAGTTCTTC
clone_size: -
j_call: TRBJ2-1
d_call: TRBD2
v_call: TRBV5-5

cdr3_aa: CASSQVDGGPNSPLHF
cdr3_nt: TGCGCCAGCAGCCAAGTCGATGGGGGCCCTAATTCACCCCTCCACTTT
clone_size: -
j_call: TRBJ1-6
d_call: -
v_call: TRBV4-1

cdr3_aa: CASSEPGQGFYEQYF
cdr3_nt: TGTGCCAGCAGTGAACCGGGACAGGGGTTCTACGAGCAGTACTTC
clone_size: many
j_call: TRBJ2-7
d_call: TRBD1
v_call: TRBV6-1

cdr3_aa: CASRHSDSAARETQYF
cdr3_nt: TGTGCCAGCAGACATTCTGACAGTGCCGCGCGGGAGACCCAGTACTTC
clone_size: -
j_call: TRBJ2-5
d_call: -
v_call: TRBV12-3/TRBV12-4

cdr3_aa: CASGPWSLRTVGEDNEQFF
cdr3_nt: TGTGCTAGTGGCCCCTGGAGTCTACGCACGGTCGGGGAAGACAATGAGCAGTTCTTC
clone_size: many
j_call: TRBJ2-1
d_call: -
v_call: TRBV12-5

cdr3_aa: CASSHGTEQFF
cdr3_nt: TGCGCCAGCAGCCACGGGACAGAGCAGTTCTTC
clone_size: -
j_call: TRBJ2-1
d_call: -
v_call: TRBV4-1

cdr3_aa: CASSLDTETQYF
cdr3_nt: TGTGCCAGCAGTTTAGACACAGAGACCCAGTACTTC
clone_size: many
j_call: TRBJ2-5
d_call: -
v_call: TRBV12-3/TRBV12-4

cdr3_aa: CASSPSRGGATGANVLTF
cdr3_nt: TGTGCCAGCAGTCCTAGCCGGGGGGGCGCGACCGGGGCCAACGTCCTGACTTTC
clone_size: few
j_call: TRBJ2-6
d_call: TRBD2
v_call: TRBV6-1

cdr3_aa: CASSDTGTGTEAFF
cdr3_nt: TGTGCCAGCAGCGATACAGGGACGGGGACTGAAGCTTTCTTT
clone_size: few
j_call: TRBJ1-1
d_call: -
v_call: TRBV6-1

cdr3_aa: CASSLEASGRARLNEQFF
cdr3_nt: TGTGCCAGCAGCCTGGAGGCTAGCGGGAGGGCCCGGTTGAATGAGCAGTTCTTC
clone_size: many
j_call: TRBJ2-1
d_call: TRBD2
v_call: TRBV7-9

cdr3_aa: CASSLAGGMNTGELFF
cdr3_nt: TGTGCCAGCAGTTTAGCGGGAGGGATGAACACCGGGGAGCTGTTTTTT
clone_size: many
j_call: TRBJ2-2
d_call: TRBD2
v_call: TRBV12-3/TRBV12-4

cdr3_aa: CASNRDISSPNEQFF
cdr3_nt: TGCGCCAGCAACCGGGACATCTCCAGCCCCAATGAGCAGTTCTTC
clone_size: many
j_call: TRBJ2-1
d_call: -
v_call: TRBV5-1